This T cell receptor beta chain was sequenced in a study of control samples from healthy donors and cancer patients. The CDR3 runs 17 residues. Germline values: CDR1 SGHVS, CDR2 FNYEAQ. V shed 1 base and J 2 bases; nucleotides not matched to a gene: 7. The assay was immunoSEQ multiplex PCR, and TCRdb's table has in-frame clones only and misses some. The sample contains approximately 79,000 clones, about 88% of which appear only once. The TCR sequence derives from a middle-aged man in good health. The rearrangement uses TRBV7-6 and TRBJ2-1; 8 bases are shared with TRBD2. The sequenced sample was blood. The CDR3 nucleotides are TGTGCCAGCAGCTTAGAGGGTAGCGGGGCCCCCTACAATGAGCAGTTCTTC. It codes for CASSLEGSGAPYNEQFF.